The clone carrying this T cell receptor delta chain rates as medium-sized (0.01 to 0.1%). The antigen is unknown. Other DNA sequences in the same sample also yield this CDR3. RNA was extracted from the cells and then reverse transcribed. Multiplex PCR used pooled V-gene forward primers and a constant-region reverse primer to amplify CDR3s. TCRdb used CATT to re-call clones from the multiplex PCR reads. The repertoire holds tens of thousands of delta-chain clones, with approximately 30% as singletons. This sample was taken from a study of Vδ1+ human thymocytes. Study-wide results and limits: Approximately 20% of thymic delta-chain sequences were Vdelta2, with few Vdelta3, unlike blood Vdelta1+ controls. In the thymus, TRG and TRD repertoires looked highly polyclonal with Gaussian CDR3 lengths.

With 1 base removed from V and 1 base from J, the gap between germline ends came to 13 bases. This CDR3 comprises 16 residues. Germline V lookup: CDR1 TSWWSYY, CDR2 QGS. What was sequenced was Vdelta1+ gamma-delta thymocytes from the thymus. Subset defined: FACS-sorted CD3+ TCRalphabeta- TCRVdelta1+ TCRVdelta2- thymocytes. The V gene is TRDV1, the J gene TRDJ1; D ambiguous. This clonotype originated in a boy in the first two years of life who had congenital heart surgery. This chain's CDR3 is CALGERSPFATDKLIF. CDR3 nucleotides: TGTGCTCTTGGGGAACGGAGTCCGTTTGCCACCGATAAACTCATCTTT.